Below, 9 T cell receptor beta chains from the same sample are listed, as sequenced in a study of blood T cell repertoires in COVID-19. Method: immunoSEQ multiplex PCR; TCRdb's copy keeps in-frame clones and lacks some. The sample lists roughly 210,000 clones; 84% were seen once. Sequenced: peripheral blood. These receptors were obtained from an elderly woman with COVID-19, enrolled during active disease.

The chain joins TRBV5-1 to TRBJ1-2, with D possibly matching TRBD1 (5 bases). This CDR3 contains 15 residues. Germline values: CDR1 SGHRS, CDR2 YFSETQ. V lost 3 bases and J 1 base, leaving 13 bases between the germline ends. The CDR3 spells CASSSILGHNYGYTF. As DNA, the CDR3 is TGCGCCAGCAGCTCCATTCTTGGACATAACTATGGCTACACCTTC.

The V call is TRBV28, the J call TRBJ1-2; D may be TRBD1 (6 bases). Per germline, CDR1 MDHEN and CDR2 SYDVKM. V dropped 3 bases and J dropped 8 bases, with 13 bases sitting between them. The CDR3 extends over 13 amino acids. The CDR3 protein is CASSFGGAQGYTF. DNA of the CDR3: TGTGCCAGCAGTTTTGGGGGGGCGCAAGGCTACACCTTC.

This chain uses TRBV5-1 with TRBJ2-5; 7 nucleotides line up with TRBD1. After removal of 0 bases from V and 3 bases from J, the junction contained 2 bases not matched to a gene. The CDR3 is made up of 14 amino acids. Germline V gives CDR1 SGHRS, CDR2 YFSETQ. CDR3 DNA sequence: TGCGCCAGCAGCTTGGACAGGGGAGAAGAGACCCAGTACTTC. Its protein is CASSLDRGEETQYF.

The rearrangement uses TRBV27 and TRBJ2-1; 12 positions agree with TRBD2. Germline V gene data show CDR1 as MNHEY and CDR2 as SMNVEV (reference sequence). The CDR3 sequence is 15 residues long. V lost 3 bases and J lost 9; bases outside the gene matches: 6. The chain's CDR3 is CASSFTSGGFGEQFF. Here the CDR3 DNA reads TGTGCCAGCAGTTTCACTAGCGGGGGGTTTGGTGAGCAGTTCTTC.

The V and J genes are TRBV9 and TRBJ1-2; D unclear. Germline assignment: CDR1 SGDLS and CDR2 YYNGEE. The CDR3 loop spans 14 amino acids. V was clipped by 0 bases and J by 4 bases, with 10 bases between them. CDR3 region: CASSVAGGAYGYTF. The CDR3 bases are TGTGCCAGCAGCGTAGCTGGAGGAGCCTATGGCTACACCTTC.

The CDR3 nucleotides are TGTGCCAGCAGTCGCCTGACAGAGAACGAGCAGTACTTC. Protein product: CASSRLTENEQYF. The chain has TRBV6-6 and TRBJ2-7; a possible D gene is TRBD1 (5 bases). The V end was cut by 5 bases, the J end by 5 bases, with 13 bases between. Looked up from germline, CDR1 is MNHNY and CDR2 is SVGAGI (reference sequence). CDR3 size: 13 residues.

CDR3 nucleotides: TGTGCCAGCAGCCCATGGGGGGAAGAGACCCAGTACTTC. Protein: CASSPWGEETQYF. The chain links TRBV7-2 to TRBJ2-5, with D possibly TRBD2 on 6 matching bases. The germline gives CDR1 SGHTA, CDR2 FQGNSA. CDR3 size: 13 residues. The ends were cut back, 5 bases at V and 3 bases at J, with 10 bases in the middle.

V usage is TRBV28 and J usage is TRBJ1-2; the D gene is possibly TRBD1 (5 bases). From germline, CDR1 is MDHEN and CDR2 SYDVKM. There are 12 residues in the CDR3. The CDR3: CVVLRGVYGYTF. The CDR3 coding sequence is TGTGTCGTCCTACGGGGGGTGTATGGCTACACCTTC.

V gene TRBV3-1 (or the pseudogene TRBV3-2) combines with J gene TRBJ1-1; D is undetermined. There are 13 residues in the CDR3. V was pared by 4 bases and J by 3 bases, with 9 bases between. Per the germline V gene, CDR1 is LGHDT and CDR2 is YNNKEL (reference sequence). The CDR3 DNA sequence: TGTGCCAGCAGCCGGGCCGGGGACACTGAAGCTTTCTTT. Residues: CASSRAGDTEAFF.